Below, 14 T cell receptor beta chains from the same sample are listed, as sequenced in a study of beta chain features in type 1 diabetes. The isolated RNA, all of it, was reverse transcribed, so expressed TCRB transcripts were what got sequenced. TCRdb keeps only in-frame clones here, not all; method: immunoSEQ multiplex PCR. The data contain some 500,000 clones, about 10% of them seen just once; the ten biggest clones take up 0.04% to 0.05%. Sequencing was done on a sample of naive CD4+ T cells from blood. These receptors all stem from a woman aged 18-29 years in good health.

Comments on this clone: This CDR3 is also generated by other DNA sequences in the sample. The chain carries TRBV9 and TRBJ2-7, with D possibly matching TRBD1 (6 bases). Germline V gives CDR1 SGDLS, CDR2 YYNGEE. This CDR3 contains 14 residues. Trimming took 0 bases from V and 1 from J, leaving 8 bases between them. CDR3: CASSVGTDSYEQYF. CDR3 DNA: TGTGCCAGCAGCGTAGGGACAGATTCCTACGAGCAGTACTTC.

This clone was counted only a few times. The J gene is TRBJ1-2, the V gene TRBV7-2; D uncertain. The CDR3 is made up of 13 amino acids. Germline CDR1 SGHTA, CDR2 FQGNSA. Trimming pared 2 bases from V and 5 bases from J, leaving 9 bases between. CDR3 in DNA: TGTGCCAGCAGCTTATCGAAAGGTTATGGCTACACCTTC. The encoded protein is CASSLSKGYGYTF.

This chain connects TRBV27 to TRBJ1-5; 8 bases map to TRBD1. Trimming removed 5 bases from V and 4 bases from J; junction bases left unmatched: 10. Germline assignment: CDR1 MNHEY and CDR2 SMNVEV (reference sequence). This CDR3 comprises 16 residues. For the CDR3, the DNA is TGTGCCAGCAGTGCAGAAGGGACAGGACTTAATCAGCCCCAGCATTTT. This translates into CASSAEGTGLNQPQHF.

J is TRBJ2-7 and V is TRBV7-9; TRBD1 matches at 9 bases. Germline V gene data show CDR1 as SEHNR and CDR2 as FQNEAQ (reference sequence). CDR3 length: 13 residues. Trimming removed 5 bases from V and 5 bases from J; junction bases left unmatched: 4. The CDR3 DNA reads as TGTGCCAGCAGCCCCAGGACAGGGGACGAGCAGTACGTC. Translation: CASSPRTGDEQYV.

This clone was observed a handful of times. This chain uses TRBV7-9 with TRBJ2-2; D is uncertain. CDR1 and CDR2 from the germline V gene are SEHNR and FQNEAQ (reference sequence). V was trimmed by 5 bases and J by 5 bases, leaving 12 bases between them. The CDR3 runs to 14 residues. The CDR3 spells CASSLLGRTGELFF. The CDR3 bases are TGTGCCAGCAGCCTACTCGGACGAACCGGGGAGCTGTTTTTT.

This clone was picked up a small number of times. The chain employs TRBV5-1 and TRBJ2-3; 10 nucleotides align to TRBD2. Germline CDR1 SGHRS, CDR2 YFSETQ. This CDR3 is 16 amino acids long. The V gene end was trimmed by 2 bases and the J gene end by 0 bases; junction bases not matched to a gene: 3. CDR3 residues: CASSFGLADSTDTQYF. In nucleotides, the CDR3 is TGCGCCAGCAGCTTTGGACTAGCGGATAGCACAGATACGCAGTATTTT.

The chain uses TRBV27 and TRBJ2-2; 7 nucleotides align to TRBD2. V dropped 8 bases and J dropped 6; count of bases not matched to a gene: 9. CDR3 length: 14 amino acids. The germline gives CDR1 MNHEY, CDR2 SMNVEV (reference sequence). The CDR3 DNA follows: TGTGCCAGCCGGAAGGAGCGGGGAGCCGGGGAGCTGTTTTTT. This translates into CASRKERGAGELFF.

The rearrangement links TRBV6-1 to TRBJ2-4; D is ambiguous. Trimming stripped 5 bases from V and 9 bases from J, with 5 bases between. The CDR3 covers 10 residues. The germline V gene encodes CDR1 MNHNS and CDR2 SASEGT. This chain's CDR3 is CASSSSIQYF. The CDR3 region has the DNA TGTGCCAGCAGTTCGTCCATTCAGTACTTC.

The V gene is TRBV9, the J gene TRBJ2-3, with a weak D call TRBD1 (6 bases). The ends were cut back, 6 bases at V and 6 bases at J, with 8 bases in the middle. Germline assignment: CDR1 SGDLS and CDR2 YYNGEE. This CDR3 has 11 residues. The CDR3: CASTRGDTQYF. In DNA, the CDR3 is TGTGCCAGCACGAGGGGGGATACGCAGTATTTT.

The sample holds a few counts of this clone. The CDR3 bases are TGCGCCAGCAGCCTGGGACCTTCACGGAACACAGATACGCAGTATTTT. Its protein is CASSLGPSRNTDTQYF. V gene TRBV5-1 combines with J gene TRBJ2-3; D is perhaps TRBD1 or TRBD2 (5 bases each). Trimming removed 4 bases from V and 2 bases from J, with 17 bases in between. CDR1 SGHRS and CDR2 YFSETQ come from the germline V gene. The CDR3 has 16 amino acids.

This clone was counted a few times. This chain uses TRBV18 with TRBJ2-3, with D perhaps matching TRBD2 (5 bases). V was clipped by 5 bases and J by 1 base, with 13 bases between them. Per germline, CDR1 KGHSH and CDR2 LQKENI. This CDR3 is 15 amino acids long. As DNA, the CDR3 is TGTGCCAGCTCATTCACGGGAACTGGCACAGATACGCAGTATTTT. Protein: CASSFTGTGTDTQYF. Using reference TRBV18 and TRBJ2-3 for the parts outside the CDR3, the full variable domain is NAGVMQNPRHLVRRRGQEARLRCSPMKGHSHVYWYRQLPEEGLKFMVYLQKENIIDESGMPKERFSAEFPKEGPSILRIQQVVRGDSAAYFCASSFTGTGTDTQYFGPGTRLTVL.

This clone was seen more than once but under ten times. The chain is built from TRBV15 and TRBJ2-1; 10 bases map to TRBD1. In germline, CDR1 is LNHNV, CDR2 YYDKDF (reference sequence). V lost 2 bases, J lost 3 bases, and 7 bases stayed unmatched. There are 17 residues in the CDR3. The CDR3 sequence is CATSRTSGTGVYNEQFF. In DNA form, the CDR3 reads TGTGCCACCAGCAGAACTTCCGGGACAGGGGTCTACAATGAGCAGTTCTTC.

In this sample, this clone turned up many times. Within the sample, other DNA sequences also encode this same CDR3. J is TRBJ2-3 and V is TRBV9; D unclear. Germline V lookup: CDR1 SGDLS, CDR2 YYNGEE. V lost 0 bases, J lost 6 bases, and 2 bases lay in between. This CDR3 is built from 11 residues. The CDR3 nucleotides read TGTGCCAGCAGCGTAGGTGATACGCAGTATTTT. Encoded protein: CASSVGDTQYF.

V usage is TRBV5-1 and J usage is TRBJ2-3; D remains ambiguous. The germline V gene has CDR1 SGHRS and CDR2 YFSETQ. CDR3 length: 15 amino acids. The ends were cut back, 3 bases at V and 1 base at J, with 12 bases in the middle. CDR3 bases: TGCGCCAGCAGCTCCCTCACGGCGGGCACAGATACGCAGTATTTT. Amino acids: CASSSLTAGTDTQYF.